The T cell receptor (beta chain) described here comes from a study of regulatory T cells in long-lasting Graves disease. The time point was: newly diagnosed GD, antithyroid drugs for less than 3 months. Scientists built the TCR library using RNA that was extracted from PBMCs. Findings and limits, study-wide: New patients shared fewer public clonotypes (roughly 990) than persistent patients did (fewer than 3,000).

Trimming removed 2 bases at V and 4 bases at J, with 11 bases between. The germline gives CDR1 WNHNN, CDR2 SYGVQD (reference sequence). This CDR3 comprises 14 residues. The TCR beta library used iRepertoire HTBI primers with Arm-PCR amplification of CDR3. In TCRdb, the multiplex PCR reads were re-called with MiXCR into one record per CDR3 protein. The sample contains about 240,000 distinct CDR3 sequences, 20% to 25% of which appear only once. As concerns this clonotype: Its antigen is not known.

The receptor was isolated from a female donor with Graves disease. The V and J genes are TRBV10-1 and TRBJ2-5; D is undetermined. Specimen: peripheral blood mononuclear cells (PBMCs), collected at new diagnosis, from a patient treated with antithyroid drugs. CDR3 region: CASSEGQAGETQYF. DNA for the CDR3: TGCGCCAGCAGTGAGGGGCAGGCTGGAGAGACCCAGTACTTC.